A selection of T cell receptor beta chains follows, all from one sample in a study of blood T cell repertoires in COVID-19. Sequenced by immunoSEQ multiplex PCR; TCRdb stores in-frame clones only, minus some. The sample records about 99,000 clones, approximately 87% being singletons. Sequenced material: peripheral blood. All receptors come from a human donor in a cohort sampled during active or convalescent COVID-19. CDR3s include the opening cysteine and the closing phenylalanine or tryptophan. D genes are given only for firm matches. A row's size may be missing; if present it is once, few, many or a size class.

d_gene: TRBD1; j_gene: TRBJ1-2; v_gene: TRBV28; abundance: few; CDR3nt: TGTGCCAGCAGCCTGATCGGACAGGGTAATGGCTACACCTTC; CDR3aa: CASSLIGQGNGYTF
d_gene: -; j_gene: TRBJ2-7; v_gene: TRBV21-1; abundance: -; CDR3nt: TGTGCCAGCCCCCCCCAGGGAAGGCACGAGCAGTACTTC; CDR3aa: CASPPQGRHEQYF
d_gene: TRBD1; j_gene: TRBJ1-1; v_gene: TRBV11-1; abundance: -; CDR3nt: TGTGCCAGCAGCTTTGAGGGGGCGAGCACTGAAGCTTTCTTT; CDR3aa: CASSFEGASTEAFF
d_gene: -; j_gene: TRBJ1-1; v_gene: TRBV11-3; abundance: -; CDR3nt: TGTGCCAGCAGCTTAGATCGCGGGGGGGGAATGAACACTGAAGCTTTCTTT; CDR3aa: CASSLDRGGGMNTEAFF
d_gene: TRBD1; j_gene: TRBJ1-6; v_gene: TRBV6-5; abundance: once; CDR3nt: TGTGCCATAGCCGAACGTCAGGGGGTTTCACCCCTCCACTTT; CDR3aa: CAIAERQGVSPLHF
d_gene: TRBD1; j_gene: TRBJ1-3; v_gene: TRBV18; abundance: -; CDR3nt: TGTGCCAGCTCGACAGGGGGCTCTGGAAACACCATATATTTT; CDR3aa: CASSTGGSGNTIYF
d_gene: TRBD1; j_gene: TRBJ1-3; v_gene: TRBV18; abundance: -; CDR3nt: TGTGCCAGCTCTCTTAACCCAGGGGGCTTTGGAAACACCATATATTTT; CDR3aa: CASSLNPGGFGNTIYF
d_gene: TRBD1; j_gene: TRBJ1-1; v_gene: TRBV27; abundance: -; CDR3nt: TGTGCCAGCAGTTCCCTTACGACAGGGGGCTACACTGAAGCTTTCTTT; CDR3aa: CASSSLTTGGYTEAFF
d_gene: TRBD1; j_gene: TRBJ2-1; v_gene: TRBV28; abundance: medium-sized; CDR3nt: TGTGCCAGCAGTTTAGAATGGACAGGGGGTGATCTGCAGGATGAGCAGTTCTTC; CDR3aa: CASSLEWTGGDLQDEQFF
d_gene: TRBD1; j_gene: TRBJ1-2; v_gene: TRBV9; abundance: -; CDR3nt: TGTGCCAGCAGCGAGGACAGGGGGAGCGGCTATGGCTACACCTTC; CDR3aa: CASSEDRGSGYGYTF
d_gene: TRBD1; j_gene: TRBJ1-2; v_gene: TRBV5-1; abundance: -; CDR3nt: TGCGCCAGCAGCTCATCCCGGGACAGGGGTGAGCTCTATGGCTACACCTTC; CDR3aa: CASSSSRDRGELYGYTF
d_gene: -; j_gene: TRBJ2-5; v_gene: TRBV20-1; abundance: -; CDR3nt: TGCAGTGCTAGTTCGTTGCGGGGGACACCTCAAGAGACCCAGTACTTC; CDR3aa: CSASSLRGTPQETQYF
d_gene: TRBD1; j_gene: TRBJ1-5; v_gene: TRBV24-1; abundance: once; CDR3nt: TGTGCCACCAGTGACCGAGGACAGGGTGAACAGCCCCAGCATTTT; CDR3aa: CATSDRGQGEQPQHF
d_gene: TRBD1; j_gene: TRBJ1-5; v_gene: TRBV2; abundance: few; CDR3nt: TGTGCCAGCAAAATGGCGGACAGGGGCAATCAGCCCCAGCATTTT; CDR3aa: CASKMADRGNQPQHF
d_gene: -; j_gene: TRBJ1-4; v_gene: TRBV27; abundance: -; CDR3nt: TGTGCCAGCAGTTACCGTAGACAGTCAAATGAAAAACTGTTTTTT; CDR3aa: CASSYRRQSNEKLFF
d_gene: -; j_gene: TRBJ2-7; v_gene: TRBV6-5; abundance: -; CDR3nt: TGTGCCAGCAGCCGGGGGAGTAGCTCCTACGAGCAGTACTTC; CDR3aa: CASSRGSSSYEQYF
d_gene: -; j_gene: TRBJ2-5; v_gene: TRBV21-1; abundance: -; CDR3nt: TGTGCCAGCAGCAAGTTAATGGGACAGGGTAGAGAGACCCAGTACTTC; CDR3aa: CASSKLMGQGRETQYF
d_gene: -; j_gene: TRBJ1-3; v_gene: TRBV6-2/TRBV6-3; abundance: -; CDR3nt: TGTGCCAGCAGTTACTCGGACTTAAGGACCGCAGGAAACACCATATATTTT; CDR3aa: CASSYSDLRTAGNTIYF
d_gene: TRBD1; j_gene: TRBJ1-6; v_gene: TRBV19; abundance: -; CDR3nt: TGTGCCAGTAGTATATCAGGGGGAACCAATAATTCACCCCTCCACTTT; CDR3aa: CASSISGGTNNSPLHF
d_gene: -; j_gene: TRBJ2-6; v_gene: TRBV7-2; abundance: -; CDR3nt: TGTGCCAGCAGCTTGAGTCCGTCTGGGGCCAACGTCCTGACTTTC; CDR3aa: CASSLSPSGANVLTF
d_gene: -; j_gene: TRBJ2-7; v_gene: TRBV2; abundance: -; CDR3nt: TGTGCCAGCAGTGTTAATGGATGGAGCTACGAGCAGTACTTC; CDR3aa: CASSVNGWSYEQYF
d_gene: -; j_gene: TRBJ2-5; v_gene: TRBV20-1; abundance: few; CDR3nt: TGCAGTGCTAGTAAGGGGGAAGAGACCCAGTACTTC; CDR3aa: CSASKGEETQYF
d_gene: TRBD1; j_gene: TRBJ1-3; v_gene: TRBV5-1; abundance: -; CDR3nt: TGCGCCAGCAGCAAAACGGGACAGGGAGGAAACACCATATATTTT; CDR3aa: CASSKTGQGGNTIYF
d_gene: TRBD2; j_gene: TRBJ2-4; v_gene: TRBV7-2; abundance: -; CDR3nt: TGTGCCAGCAGCTTAAAGGGAGGGTATAGAGACATTCAGTACTTC; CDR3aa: CASSLKGGYRDIQYF
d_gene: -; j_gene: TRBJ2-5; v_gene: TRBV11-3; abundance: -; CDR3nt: TGTGCCAGCAGCCCACGGAAGAAACAAACTACGTACCAAGAGACCCAGTACTTC; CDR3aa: CASSPRKKQTTYQETQYF
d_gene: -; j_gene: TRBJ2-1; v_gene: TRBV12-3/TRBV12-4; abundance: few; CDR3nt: TGTGCCAGCAAAGCCGGCGCAATCGGGAGGCAGTTCTTC; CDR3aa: CASKAGAIGRQFF
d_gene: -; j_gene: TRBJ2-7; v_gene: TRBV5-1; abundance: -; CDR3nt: TGCGCCAGCAGCCGGGACTCCTTTAACTCCTACGAGCAGTACTTC; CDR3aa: CASSRDSFNSYEQYF
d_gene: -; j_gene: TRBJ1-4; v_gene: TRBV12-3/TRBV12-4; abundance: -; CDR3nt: TGTGCCAGCAGTCCCGGACAGAGAGAAAAACTGTTTTTT; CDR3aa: CASSPGQREKLFF
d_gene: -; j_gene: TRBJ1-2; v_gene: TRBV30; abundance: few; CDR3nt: TGTGCCTGTTTCAGGGAAGTAAATGGCTACACCTTC; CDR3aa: CACFREVNGYTF
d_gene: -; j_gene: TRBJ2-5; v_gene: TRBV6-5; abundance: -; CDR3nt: TGTGCCAGCGGCGTCCCGGGGGAGACCCAGTACTTC; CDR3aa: CASGVPGETQYF
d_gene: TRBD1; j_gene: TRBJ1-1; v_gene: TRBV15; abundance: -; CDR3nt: TGTGCCACCAAGAAACCAGGGGGTCGCGGGGCTTTCTTT; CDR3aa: CATKKPGGRGAFF
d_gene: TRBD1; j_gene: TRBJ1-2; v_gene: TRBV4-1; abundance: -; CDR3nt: TGCGCCAGCAGCCATGGACAGGGGAACTATGGCTACACCTTC; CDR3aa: CASSHGQGNYGYTF
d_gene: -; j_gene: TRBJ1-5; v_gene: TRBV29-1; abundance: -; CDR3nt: TGCAGCGTTGCGGAGGACAGCCATGGCAATCAGCCCCAGCATTTT; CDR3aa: CSVAEDSHGNQPQHF
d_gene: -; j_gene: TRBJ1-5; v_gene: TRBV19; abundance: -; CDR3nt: TGTGCCAGTCAACTTAAAGGTCGGGTTCTTGAGCGGCAGCCCCAGCATTTT; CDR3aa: CASQLKGRVLERQPQHF
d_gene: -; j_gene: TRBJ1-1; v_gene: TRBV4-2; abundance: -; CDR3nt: TGTGCCAGCAGTCCTCACTCTAAGACGGCGGGGGTCACTGAAGCTTTCTTT; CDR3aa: CASSPHSKTAGVTEAFF
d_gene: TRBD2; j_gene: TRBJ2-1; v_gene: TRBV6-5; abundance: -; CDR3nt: TGTGCCAGCAGTTACTCGTTAACTAGCGTCTACAATGAGCAGTTCTTC; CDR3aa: CASSYSLTSVYNEQFF
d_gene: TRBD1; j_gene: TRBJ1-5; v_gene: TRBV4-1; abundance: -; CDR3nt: TGCGCCAGCAGCCGATCACTCGCGAATAACAGGGGTGGTCAGCCCCAGCATTTT; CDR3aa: CASSRSLANNRGGQPQHF
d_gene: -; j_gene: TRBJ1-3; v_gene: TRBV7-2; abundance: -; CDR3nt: TGTGCCAGCAGCCCCCTTCGGGGGGCCGCTGGAAACACCATATATTTT; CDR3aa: CASSPLRGAAGNTIYF
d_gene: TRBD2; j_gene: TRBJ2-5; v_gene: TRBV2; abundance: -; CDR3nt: TGTGCCAGCAGCGTCGCCATCCGGGAGGCCCAGTACTTC; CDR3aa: CASSVAIREAQYF
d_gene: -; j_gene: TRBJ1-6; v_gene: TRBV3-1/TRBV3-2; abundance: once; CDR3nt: TGTGCCAGCAGCCAAGGTGGTCAGGGAAGATCACCCCTCCACTTT; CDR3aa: CASSQGGQGRSPLHF
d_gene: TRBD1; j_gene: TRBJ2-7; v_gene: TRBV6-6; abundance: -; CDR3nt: TGTGCCAGCAGAAATAGGGACAGGGACTACGAGCAGTACTTC; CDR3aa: CASRNRDRDYEQYF
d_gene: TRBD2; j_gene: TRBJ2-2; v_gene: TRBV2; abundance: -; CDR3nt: TGTGCCAGTAGGCGAGCGGGGGGCAACACCGGGGAGCTGTTTTTT; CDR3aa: CASRRAGGNTGELFF
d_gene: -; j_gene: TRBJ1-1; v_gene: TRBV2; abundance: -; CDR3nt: TGTGCCAGCAGCGCAGGGATATGGAACACTGAAGCTTTCTTT; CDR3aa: CASSAGIWNTEAFF
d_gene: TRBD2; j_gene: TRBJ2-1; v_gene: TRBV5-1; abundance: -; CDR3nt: TGCGCCAGCAGCTTGCCTATTGGACTAGCGGGGGGGTTCGATGAGCAGTTCTTC; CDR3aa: CASSLPIGLAGGFDEQFF
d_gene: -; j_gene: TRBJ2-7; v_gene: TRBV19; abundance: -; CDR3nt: TGTGCCAGTAGTAATGCCCCTCAGGCCTACTACGAGCAGTACTTC; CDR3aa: CASSNAPQAYYEQYF
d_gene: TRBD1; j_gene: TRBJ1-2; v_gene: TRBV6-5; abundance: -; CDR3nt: TGTGCCAGCACTGGACAGGGGACCCTTTATTATGGCTACACCTTC; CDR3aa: CASTGQGTLYYGYTF
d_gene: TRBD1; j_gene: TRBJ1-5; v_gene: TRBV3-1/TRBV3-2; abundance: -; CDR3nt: TGTGCCAGCAGCCTTAGGACAGGGGGGCCCAATCAGCCCCAGCATTTT; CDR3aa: CASSLRTGGPNQPQHF
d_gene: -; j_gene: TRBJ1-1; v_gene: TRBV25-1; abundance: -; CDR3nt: TGTGCCAGCAGTGAATCTAATACAGTTGTTTCTTTCTTT; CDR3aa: CASSESNTVVSFF
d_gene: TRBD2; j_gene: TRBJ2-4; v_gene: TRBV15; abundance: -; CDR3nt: TGTGCCACCAGCACCGCCTGGGGGGGAAAAAACATTCAGTACTTC; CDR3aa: CATSTAWGGKNIQYF
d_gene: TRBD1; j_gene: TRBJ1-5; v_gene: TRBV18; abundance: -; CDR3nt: TGTGCCAGCTCACCACCGAACTTAAGACAGGGAGGTCAGCCCCAGCATTTT; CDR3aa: CASSPPNLRQGGQPQHF
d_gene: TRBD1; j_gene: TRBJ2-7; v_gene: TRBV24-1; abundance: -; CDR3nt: TGTGCCACCAGTGATGGACAGGGAGTGTACTTC; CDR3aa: CATSDGQGVYF
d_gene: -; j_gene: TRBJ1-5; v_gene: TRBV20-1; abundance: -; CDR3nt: TGCAGTGCTAGTGGGCGGGACCGGCATCAGCCCCAGCATTTT; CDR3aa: CSASGRDRHQPQHF
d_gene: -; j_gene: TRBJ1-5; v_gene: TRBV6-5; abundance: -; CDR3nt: TGTGCCAGCAGAAGACAGTTGAATAGCAATCAGCCCCAGCATTTT; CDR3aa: CASRRQLNSNQPQHF
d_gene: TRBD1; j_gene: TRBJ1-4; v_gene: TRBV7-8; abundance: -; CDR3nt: TGTGCCAGCAGGTGGGGGACAGGGGACGAAAAACTGTTTTTT; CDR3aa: CASRWGTGDEKLFF
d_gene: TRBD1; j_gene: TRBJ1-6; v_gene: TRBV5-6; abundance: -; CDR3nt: TGTGCCAGCAGCCCACGACAGGGGACCAATTCACCCCTCCACTTT; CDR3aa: CASSPRQGTNSPLHF
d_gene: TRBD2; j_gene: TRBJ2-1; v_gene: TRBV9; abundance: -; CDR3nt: TGTGCCAGCAGCGTAGAACTAGCGGGGTCCTACAATGAGCAGTTCTTC; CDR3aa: CASSVELAGSYNEQFF